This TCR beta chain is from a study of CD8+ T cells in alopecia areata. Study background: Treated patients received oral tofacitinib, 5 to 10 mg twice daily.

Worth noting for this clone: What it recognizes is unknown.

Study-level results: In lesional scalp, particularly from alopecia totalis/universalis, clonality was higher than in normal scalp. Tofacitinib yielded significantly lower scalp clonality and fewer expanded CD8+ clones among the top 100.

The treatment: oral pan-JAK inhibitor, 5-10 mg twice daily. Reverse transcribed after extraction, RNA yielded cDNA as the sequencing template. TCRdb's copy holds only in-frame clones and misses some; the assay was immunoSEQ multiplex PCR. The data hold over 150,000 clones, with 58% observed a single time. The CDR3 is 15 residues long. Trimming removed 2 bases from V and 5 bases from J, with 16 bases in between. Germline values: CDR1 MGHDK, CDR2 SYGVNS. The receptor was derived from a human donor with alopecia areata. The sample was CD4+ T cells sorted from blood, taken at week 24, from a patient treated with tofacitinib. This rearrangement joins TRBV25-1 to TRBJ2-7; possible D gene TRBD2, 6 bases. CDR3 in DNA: TGTGCCAGCAGTGAAGCGGGACCGAGTAACCACGAGCAGTACTTC. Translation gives CASSEAGPSNHEQYF.